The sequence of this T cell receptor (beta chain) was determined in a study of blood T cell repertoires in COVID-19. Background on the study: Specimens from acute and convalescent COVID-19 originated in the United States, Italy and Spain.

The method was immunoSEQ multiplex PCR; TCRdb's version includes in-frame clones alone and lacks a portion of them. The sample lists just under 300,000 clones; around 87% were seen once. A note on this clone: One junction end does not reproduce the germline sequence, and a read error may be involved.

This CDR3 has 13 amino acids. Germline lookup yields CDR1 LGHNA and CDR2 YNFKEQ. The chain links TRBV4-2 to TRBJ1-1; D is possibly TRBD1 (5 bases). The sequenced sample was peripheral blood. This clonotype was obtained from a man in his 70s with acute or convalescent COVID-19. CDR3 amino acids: CASSQGRGTGAFF. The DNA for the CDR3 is TGTGCCAGCAGTCAAGGAAGGGGAACCGGAGCTTTCTTT.